These 2 T cell receptor beta chains were sequenced from one sample in a study of cytomegalovirus exposure and HLA in healthy donors. With 60 Vbeta and 13 Jbeta primers, the PCR was carried out. Sequencing used immunoSEQ multiplex PCR; TCRdb keeps in-frame clones, though not all of them. The sample has about 55,000 clones; about 82% are singletons. The sample consisted of PBMCs. The receptors come from a man aged 25-45 years in good health and CMV-seronegative.

V usage is TRBV7-6 and J usage is TRBJ2-7; the match to TRBD2 covers 9 bases. The CDR3 has 15 amino acids. Germline V lookup: CDR1 SGHVS, CDR2 FNYEAQ. V shed 4 bases, J shed 1 base, and the junction held 5 bases outside the gene matches. CDR3 in DNA: TGTGCCAGCAGCTCGGCTAGCGGGGCGTCCTACGAGCAGTACTTC. Translation gives CASSSASGASYEQYF.

CDR3: CASSPLRSREQYF. The DNA for the CDR3 is TGTGCCAGCTCACCACTCCGATCTCGAGAGCAGTACTTC. The gene calls are TRBV6-5 and TRBJ2-7, with D hard to call. The CDR3 is 13 amino acids. Germline CDR1 MNHEY, CDR2 SVGAGI. V lost 8 bases, J lost 7 bases, and 18 bases lay in between.